This is a list of T cell receptor beta chains from one sample in a study of cytomegalovirus exposure and HLA in healthy donors. Assay used: immunoSEQ multiplex PCR; TCRdb lists only in-frame clones, some missing. The repertoire has 110,000 or so clones, roughly 12% of them found once; the top ten carry approximately 15%. Sequenced: PBMCs. Receptors originate from a man aged 35 to 55 in good health and CMV-seropositive. Both conserved end residues are part of each CDR3. D genes are given only for firm matches. A clone size is listed for some rows: how often the clone was seen (once, few, many), or a class if it is expanded.

v_call,j_call,clone_size,d_call,cdr3_aa,cdr3_nt
TRBV7-9,TRBJ1-3,few,-,CASSLGVRGNTIYF,TGTGCCAGCAGCTTAGGGGTGAGGGGAAACACCATATATTTT
TRBV5-1,TRBJ2-5,-,TRBD2,CASSLSFTAGEETQYF,TGCGCCAGCAGCTTGTCCTTTACGGCGGGAGAAGAGACCCAGTACTTC
TRBV5-4,TRBJ1-1,few,-,CASSPTPENEAFF,TGTGCCAGCAGCCCGACTCCAGAGAATGAAGCTTTCTTT
TRBV6-5,TRBJ2-1,-,TRBD2,CASSYSAGDNEQFF,TGTGCCAGCAGTTACTCAGCGGGGGACAATGAGCAGTTCTTC
TRBV6-5,TRBJ1-4,-,TRBD1,CASSTRQGGNEKLFF,TGTGCCAGCAGCACCCGACAGGGCGGTAATGAAAAACTGTTTTTT
TRBV6-1,TRBJ2-3,-,-,CASSDLSRGTDTQYF,TGTGCCAGCAGTGACCTAAGCAGGGGTACAGATACGCAGTATTTT
TRBV5-1,TRBJ1-1,few,-,CASSLSRETEAFF,TGCGCCAGCAGCTTGTCCAGGGAAACTGAAGCTTTCTTT
TRBV5-4,TRBJ1-1,few,-,CASSPDPDIRTEAFF,TGTGCCAGCAGCCCTGACCCTGACATCCGCACTGAAGCTTTCTTT
TRBV11-1,TRBJ1-5,-,-,CASTSSQHF,TGTGCCAGCACCTCTTCCCAGCATTTT
TRBV12-5,TRBJ2-3,few,-,CASGPPTPVDTQYF,TGTGCTAGTGGTCCTCCCACCCCGGTGGATACGCAGTATTTT
TRBV5-6,TRBJ2-5,few,-,CASSLVGAQETQYF,TGTGCCAGCAGCCTCGTAGGGGCCCAAGAGACCCAGTACTTC